These T cell receptor beta chains were read from a single sample in a study of shared clonotypes between healthy human individuals. Profiling relied on immunoSEQ multiplex PCR, and the TCRdb table lists in-frame clones only, not all of them. The table includes about 1.5 million clones, roughly 96% detected once. Sequencing was carried out using naive CD4+ T cells sorted from blood. The receptors come from a man aged 25 to 40 in good health. CDR3s include the opening cysteine and the closing phenylalanine or tryptophan. The D gene is left open where the match is weak. Clone size, where shown, is once, few, many, or a class for clones that have expanded.

d_gene | abundance | j_gene | v_gene | CDR3nt | CDR3aa
TRBD2 | - | TRBJ2-1 | TRBV10-3 | TGTGCCACGACTAGCGAGAACAGAAATGAGCAGTTCTTC | CATTSENRNEQFF
- | - | TRBJ2-4 | TRBV11-1 | TGTGCCAGCAGCTCCGACGGGGTACGGAACATTCAGTACTTC | CASSSDGVRNIQYF
TRBD1 | - | TRBJ2-4 | TRBV9 | TGTGCCAGCAGCGTAATGGACAGGTCTTCCAAAAACATTCAGTACTTC | CASSVMDRSSKNIQYF
TRBD2 | - | TRBJ2-1 | TRBV10-2 | TGCGCCAGCAGTGAGACTAGCGGGAGGGCCAGATACAATGAGCAGTTCTTC | CASSETSGRARYNEQFF
- | - | TRBJ2-3 | TRBV5-1 | TGCGCCAGCAGCTCCGGACGGATCACAGATACGCAGTATTTT | CASSSGRITDTQYF
TRBD2 | - | TRBJ2-5 | TRBV11-2 | TGTGCCAGCGGAATACTAGCGGGAGGAGAGACCCAGTACTTC | CASGILAGGETQYF
TRBD1 | - | TRBJ1-4 | TRBV30 | TGTGCCTGGAGTGGGATCGACAGGGCGAGTGGTGAAAAACTGTTTTTT | CAWSGIDRASGEKLFF
TRBD2 | - | TRBJ2-1 | TRBV27 | TGTGCCAGCAGCCATGGGGCTAGCGGGTACAATGAGCAGTTCTTC | CASSHGASGYNEQFF
- | - | TRBJ2-7 | TRBV6-5 | TGTGCCAGCAGGAGGGACCCGAACTGGGAGCAGTACTTC | CASRRDPNWEQYF
- | - | TRBJ2-2 | TRBV19 | TGTGCCAGTAGTACTGCGACCGGGGAGCTGTTTTTT | CASSTATGELFF
TRBD2 | - | TRBJ2-5 | TRBV18 | TGTGCCAGCTCACCAACCGGGAGGGGCCAAGAGACCCAGTACTTC | CASSPTGRGQETQYF
- | - | TRBJ1-1 | TRBV15 | TGTGCCACCAGCTCAGGCGGGTGGGGGCAAGATATCACTGAAGCTTTCTTT | CATSSGGWGQDITEAFF
- | few | TRBJ2-7 | TRBV6-5 | TGTGCCAGCAGTTTCCTGGCAGGCGGAGACGAGCAGTACTTC | CASSFLAGGDEQYF
- | - | TRBJ2-7 | TRBV5-6 | TGTGCCAGCAGCTTAACACGTACCTCGCAGTACTTC | CASSLTRTSQYF
- | once | TRBJ2-3 | TRBV18 | TGTGCCAGCTCTCGGACATCCAGGGTTAGTACAGATACGCAGTATTTT | CASSRTSRVSTDTQYF
- | - | TRBJ2-7 | TRBV7-8 | TGTGCCAGCAGCTTAGTACGTGGTTCCCACGAGCAGTACTTC | CASSLVRGSHEQYF
- | - | TRBJ1-1 | TRBV19 | TGTGCCAGTAGTTCGCAAGGCCGGACCACTGAAGCTTTCTTT | CASSSQGRTTEAFF
TRBD1 | - | TRBJ2-1 | TRBV5-6 | TGTGCCAGCAGCAAGGACAGGGCTTTTTACAATGAGCAGTTCTTC | CASSKDRAFYNEQFF
- | - | TRBJ2-5 | TRBV6-5 | TGTGCCAGCAGTTACTCAGGGAGCCAAGAGACCCAGTACTTC | CASSYSGSQETQYF
- | - | TRBJ2-1 | TRBV5-8 | TGTGCCAGCAGCTTGGTAGTTTCCTACAATGAGCAGTTCTTC | CASSLVVSYNEQFF
TRBD1 | - | TRBJ1-1 | TRBV28 | TGTGCCAGCAGTTCAACGGCCTGGGCACAGGGGACGGGGACTGAAGCTTTCTTT | CASSSTAWAQGTGTEAFF
TRBD2 | - | TRBJ2-1 | TRBV7-9 | TGTGCCAGCAGCTCCCCGGGACTAGCGGATCTTAATGAGCAGTTCTTC | CASSSPGLADLNEQFF
- | - | TRBJ2-7 | TRBV11-3 | TGTGCCAGCAGCTCAAGGGGACGCGAGCAGTACTTC | CASSSRGREQYF
- | - | TRBJ1-4 | TRBV27 | TGTGCCAGTATTTTGCGCGGGGCAACTAATGAAAAACTGTTTTTT | CASILRGATNEKLFF
- | - | TRBJ2-7 | TRBV7-8 | TGTGCCAGCAGCTTAACCGGTATCTACGAGCAGTACTTC | CASSLTGIYEQYF
TRBD1 | - | TRBJ1-2 | TRBV5-4 | TGTGCCAGCAGCCTAGACAGGGGGCTGGGTGGCTACACCTTC | CASSLDRGLGGYTF
TRBD2 | - | TRBJ2-2 | TRBV7-2 | TGTGCCAGCAGCTTAGGACTAGCGGGCTATGGGAACACCGGGGAGCTGTTTTTT | CASSLGLAGYGNTGELFF
- | - | TRBJ2-7 | TRBV4-3 | TGCGCCAGCAGCCAAGATCTAGGGGAGGAGCAGTACTTC | CASSQDLGEEQYF
- | - | TRBJ1-2 | TRBV6-6 | TGTGCCGTCCCTCTGGGGGGAGCGGGCTACACCTTC | CAVPLGGAGYTF
- | - | TRBJ2-3 | TRBV14 | TGTGCCAGCAGCCCGACGCCTGACAGGCGGGCAGATACGCAGTATTTT | CASSPTPDRRADTQYF
TRBD1 | - | TRBJ2-1 | TRBV5-8 | TGTGCCAGCAGCATAAAGACAGGGTGGTCCTACAATGAGCAGTTCTTC | CASSIKTGWSYNEQFF
TRBD2 | - | TRBJ2-7 | TRBV6-5 | TGTGCCAGCAGGCCGGGCGGTAGCGGGATCTACGAGCAGTACTTC | CASRPGGSGIYEQYF
- | - | TRBJ2-1 | TRBV2 | TGTGCCAGCAGTGAAGCGCAGCGAACACTCTACAATGAGCAGTTCTTC | CASSEAQRTLYNEQFF
- | - | TRBJ2-7 | TRBV28 | TGTGCCAGCAGTTCGGGACAAAGCTACGAGCAGTACTTC | CASSSGQSYEQYF
- | - | TRBJ2-5 | TRBV5-6 | TGTGCCAGCAGCTTACTTGGTGAGACCCAGTACTTC | CASSLLGETQYF
TRBD1 | - | TRBJ1-1 | TRBV10-1 | TGCGCCAGCAGTGAACAGGGGGCGGTAGGGACTGAAGCTTTCTTT | CASSEQGAVGTEAFF
- | - | TRBJ2-7 | TRBV9 | TGTGCCAGCAGCGGCGCCGGGAACCCCCTCCACGAGCAGTACTTC | CASSGAGNPLHEQYF
TRBD2 | - | TRBJ2-7 | TRBV7-9 | TGTGCCAGCAGCACGGGGACTAGCGGGAGGAGCTCCTACGAGCAGTACTTC | CASSTGTSGRSSYEQYF
- | once | TRBJ2-7 | TRBV28 | TGTGCCAGCAGTCTAACTAGAGGACGGCTCGAGCAGTACTTC | CASSLTRGRLEQYF
- | - | TRBJ2-1 | TRBV27 | TGTGCCAGCAGTTTATTCTCCGGGAAGCAGTTCTTC | CASSLFSGKQFF
TRBD2 | - | TRBJ2-1 | TRBV27 | TGTGCCAGCAGTTTTGTCCCTAGCGGTGGGAATGAGCAGTTCTTC | CASSFVPSGGNEQFF
TRBD2 | - | TRBJ2-3 | TRBV19 | TGTGCCAGTACGACTAGCGGGACAACTACCTCTTGGAGAACAGATACGCAGTATTTT | CASTTSGTTTSWRTDTQYF
TRBD2 | - | TRBJ2-1 | TRBV7-6 | TGTGCCAGCAGCCCGGGGGCGGCTAGCGGGAGTGTAAGTGAGCAGTTCTTC | CASSPGAASGSVSEQFF
- | - | TRBJ2-2 | TRBV5-1 | TGCGCCAGCAGTTTGGTTGGGCGGGAGCTGTTTTTT | CASSLVGRELFF
TRBD1 | - | TRBJ2-5 | TRBV7-9 | TGTGCCAGCAGCCGCGGGTTGACAGGGACGGTCCAAGAGACCCAGTACTTC | CASSRGLTGTVQETQYF
- | - | TRBJ2-7 | TRBV5-6 | TGTGCGACGCACGCGGGACCCTCCTACGAGCAGTACTTC | CATHAGPSYEQYF
TRBD1 | - | TRBJ1-3 | TRBV9 | TGTGCCAGCAGCGTCGCCGGGACAGTCTCTGGAAACACCATATATTTT | CASSVAGTVSGNTIYF
TRBD2 | - | TRBJ2-7 | TRBV7-2 | TGTGCCAGCAGCTTCAGGTTAAGCACCAGCGGGAGCCACGAGCAGTACTTC | CASSFRLSTSGSHEQYF
- | - | TRBJ1-1 | TRBV28 | TGTGCCAGCATACGAGCGGGGGTGGACACTGAAGCTTTCTTT | CASIRAGVDTEAFF
TRBD1 | once | TRBJ1-4 | TRBV7-9 | TGTGCCAGCAGCTTTGGGACAGGGGGTAGTGAAAAACTGTTTTTT | CASSFGTGGSEKLFF